This T cell receptor (beta chain) is drawn from a study of T cell changes during pregnancy in multiple sclerosis. Trimming removed 0 bases from V and 2 bases from J; junction bases left unmatched: 2. Germline CDR1 SGHNT, CDR2 YYREEE (reference sequence). The CDR3 contains 14 residues. Only in-frame clones appear in the TCRdb table, and some are missing; sequencing was by immunoSEQ multiplex PCR. The sample has roughly 41,000 clones, nearly 90% seen once. The sequence derives from a female donor with multiple sclerosis, enrolled in a pregnancy study. Specimen: CD4+ T cells from peripheral blood mononuclear cells, collected in the first trimester of pregnancy. The chain uses TRBV5-4 and TRBJ2-7; the match to TRBD2 covers 7 bases. CDR3 sequence reads: CASSLGGRAYEQYF. The CDR3 nucleotides read TGTGCCAGCAGCTTGGGGGGGAGGGCCTACGAGCAGTACTTC.